The text below deals with one T cell receptor beta chain. The antigen remains undetermined. Arm-PCR of CDR3 regions and iRepertoire HTBI primers were the basis on which TCR beta libraries were built. In the authors' workflow: Identification yielded some 65 TRBV and about 15 TRBJ segments across samples. TCRdb fed the multiplex PCR reads into MiXCR, producing one record per CDR3 protein. The V and J calls come from TCRdb's annotation, not from the publication. The sample records roughly 300,000 distinct CDR3 sequences, about 20% being singletons. Germline lookup yields CDR1 SGHVS and CDR2 FQNEAQ. This CDR3 has 16 residues. The ends were cut back, 4 bases at V and 6 bases at J, with 19 bases in the middle. This specimen belongs to a study of regulatory T cells in long-lasting Graves disease. In the study overall: With positive TSH receptor antibodies and over 5 years of antithyroid drugs, Graves' disease was considered persistent. General study results and limits: There was favoring of TRBV28, TRBJ1-2 and TRBJ2-5 in persistent disease. Accuracy may have suffered from the small sample size.

Time point: persistent/refractory GD, antithyroid drugs over 5 years with positive TRAb. From RNA extracted from PBMCs, the TCR library was made. This clonotype was sampled from a female donor with Graves disease. The genes are TRBV7-8 and TRBJ2-4, with D possibly matching TRBD1 (8 bases). Specimen: peripheral blood mononuclear cells (PBMCs), collected when the disease was refractory, from a patient treated with antithyroid drugs. The CDR3 region has the DNA TGTGCCAGCAGCTCTGGACAGGGAGGGTTTCGAAACATTCAGTACTTC. Translated, it gives CASSSGQGGFRNIQYF.